Following are 14 T cell receptor beta chains from one sample sequenced in a study of cytomegalovirus exposure and HLA in healthy donors. The PCR contained 60 Vbeta and 13 Jbeta primers. Sequencing used immunoSEQ multiplex PCR; TCRdb keeps in-frame clones, though not all of them. The repertoire holds 150,000 to 200,000 clones, 70% seen once, with about 4.3% in the top ten. Specimen: PBMCs. Source of these receptors: a man between 18 and 35 years old in good health and CMV-seropositive.

The rearrangement joins TRBV19 to TRBJ1-3, with D possibly being TRBD1 (6 bases). CDR1 is LNHDA, CDR2 SQIVND, per germline (reference sequence). The CDR3 runs 17 residues. V lost 6 bases, J lost 0 bases, and 18 bases lay in between. The CDR3: CASRRGIGLSSGNTIYF. CDR3 bases: TGTGCCAGTAGAAGGGGGATAGGGCTAAGCTCTGGAAACACCATATATTTT.

The chain carries TRBV5-4 and TRBJ1-1; TRBD1 is a possible D gene (5 bases). The V gene lost 3 bases and the J gene lost 1 base, with 10 bases spanning the gap. The CDR3 is made up of 14 amino acids. CDR1 and CDR2 (germline): SGHNT, YYREEE (reference sequence). The CDR3 sequence: CASSSGTGNTEAFF. For the CDR3, the DNA is TGTGCCAGCAGCTCCGGGACTGGGAACACTGAAGCTTTCTTT.

This CDR3 reads CASSIGAQINQPQHF. In DNA form, the CDR3 reads TGTGCCAGTAGTATTGGGGCACAGATCAATCAGCCCCAGCATTTT. This rearrangement joins TRBV19 to TRBJ1-5; a weak D match, TRBD1 (5 bases). The CDR3 loop spans 15 amino acids. The ends were cut back, 3 bases at V and 3 bases at J, with 12 bases in the middle. The germline gives CDR1 LNHDA, CDR2 SQIVND (reference sequence). The whole variable domain, filled in from reference TRBV19 and TRBJ1-5, reads DGGITQSPKYLFRKEGQNVTLSCEQNLNHDAMYWYRQDPGQGLRLIYYSQIVNDFQKGDIAEGYSVSREKKESFPLTVTSAQKNPTAFYLCASSIGAQINQPQHFGDGTRLSIL.

A single count supports this clone. This chain links TRBV4-1 with TRBJ1-1, with TRBD1 matching 8 bases. The CDR3 covers 16 residues. V trimming: 0 bases; J trimming: 3 bases; junction bases outside the gene matches: 6. From germline, CDR1 is MGHRA and CDR2 YSYEKL. The CDR3 bases are TGCGCCAGCAGCCAAGATCCGACAGGGGAGGACACTGAAGCTTTCTTT. Protein product: CASSQDPTGEDTEAFF.

The genes are TRBV6-4 and TRBJ1-1; D not certain. V lost 8 bases and J 10 bases, leaving 14 bases between the germline ends. Germline CDR1 is MRHNA and CDR2 is SNTAGT. This CDR3 is built from 11 residues. The CDR3, as DNA: TGTGCCAGCCACGAGGAAGGAGGAGCTTTCTTT. The encoded protein is CASHEEGGAFF.

The chain has TRBV6-1 and TRBJ2-7, with D possibly being TRBD1 (5 bases). Germline assignment: CDR1 MNHNS and CDR2 SASEGT. CDR3 length: 15 amino acids. V lost 2 bases, J lost 0 bases, and 11 bases lay in between. CDR3 bases: TGTGCCAGCAGTGAATCAACAGGCAGCTCCTACGAGCAGTACGTC. Translation: CASSESTGSSYEQYV.

Remarks on this clone: A junction boundary mismatches the germline segment, possibly from a read error. This rearrangement joins TRBV11-3 to TRBJ2-1, with D possibly TRBD2 on 5 matching bases. Germline V gives CDR1 SGHNT, CDR2 YENEEA. The CDR3 loop spans 11 amino acids. DNA for the CDR3: TGCGGCGGGTCCACTTCGTATGAGCAGTTCTTC. Its translation: CGGSTSYEQFF. The full variable domain, its missing parts supplied by reference TRBV11-3 and TRBJ2-1, is EAGVVQSPRYKIIEKKQPVAFWCNPISGHNTLYWYLQNLGQGPELLIRYENEEAVDDSQLPKDRFSAERLKGVDSTLKIQPAELGDSAVYLCGGSTSYEQFFGPGTRLTVL.

The chain combines TRBV10-3 with TRBJ1-1; 7 bases are shared with TRBD1. Per the germline V gene, CDR1 is ENHRY and CDR2 is SYGVKD. V lost 10 bases, J lost 5 bases, and 7 bases stayed unmatched. The CDR3 contains 12 residues. The CDR3 protein is CATRQGETEAFF. As DNA, the CDR3 is TGTGCCACCCGACAGGGAGAAACTGAAGCTTTCTTT.

The V gene is TRBV5-1, the J gene TRBJ2-3; 10 bases fit TRBD2. The CDR3 consists of 15 residues. Germline V gene sequence: CDR1 SGHRS, CDR2 YFSETQ. The junction had 1 base not matched to a gene; V was cut back by 0 bases and J by 3 bases. CDR3 residues: CASSLGLAGTDTQYF. The CDR3 DNA reads TGCGCCAGCAGCTTGGGACTAGCGGGTACAGATACGCAGTATTTT.

The V call is TRBV7-8, the J call TRBJ1-2; maybe TRBD1 (6 bases). Germline CDR1 reads SGHVS; CDR2 reads FQNEAQ. CDR3 length: 15 amino acids. The V end lost 2 bases, the J end lost 8 bases, and 18 bases lay between the germline ends. For the CDR3, the DNA is TGTGCCAGCAGCTTACAGTTCACAGGGCTTGAAGGCTACACCTTC. Its translation: CASSLQFTGLEGYTF. The full variable domain, with the rest looked up from reference TRBV7-8 and TRBJ1-2, is GAGVSQSPRYKVAKRGQDVALRCDPISGHVSLFWYQQALGQGPEFLTYFQNEAQLDKSGLPSDRFFAERPEGSVSTLKIQRTQQEDSAVYLCASSLQFTGLEGYTFGSGTRLTVV.

This rearrangement joins TRBV28 to TRBJ2-7, with D unclear. CDR1 and CDR2 from the germline V gene are MDHEN and SYDVKM. Trimming removed 2 bases from V and 7 bases from J, with 9 bases in between. This CDR3 spans 12 amino acids. In nucleotides, the CDR3 is TGTGCCAGCAGTTTAAGACTGAGGGAGCAGTACGTC. This encodes CASSLRLREQYV.

The J gene is TRBJ2-2, the V gene TRBV18; tentatively, D is TRBD2 (6 bases). Deletions cut 3 bases from V and 3 bases from J, with 11 bases between. The CDR3 is 15 residues long. Germline CDR1 is KGHSH and CDR2 is LQKENI. The CDR3 loop is CASSPRDSYTGELFF. The CDR3 DNA sequence: TGTGCCAGCTCACCCCGGGACTCTTACACCGGGGAGCTGTTTTTT. Together with reference TRBV18 and TRBJ2-2, the CDR3 gives the full variable domain: NAGVMQNPRHLVRRRGQEARLRCSPMKGHSHVYWYRQLPEEGLKFMVYLQKENIIDESGMPKERFSAEFPKEGPSILRIQQVVRGDSAAYFCASSPRDSYTGELFFGEGSRLTVL.

There are a few counts of this clone. The chain uses TRBV6-1 and TRBJ1-4; D uncertain. V gave up 3 bases and J gave up 4 bases, with 9 bases separating them. Germline CDR1 is MNHNS and CDR2 is SASEGT. The CDR3 runs to 14 residues. CDR3 sequence: CASSDGRVNEKLFF. As DNA, the CDR3 is TGTGCCAGCAGTGACGGGAGGGTTAATGAAAAACTGTTTTTT.

This sequence joins TRBV28 and TRBJ1-1; 10 nucleotides agree with TRBD1. The V gene end was trimmed by 5 bases and the J gene end by 5 bases; junction bases not matched to a gene: 8. Germline CDR1 is MDHEN and CDR2 is SYDVKM. The CDR3 extends over 15 amino acids. The CDR3 DNA is TGTGCCAGCAGTGTCTCGGGACAGGGGAATACTGAAGCTTTCTTT. Its translation: CASSVSGQGNTEAFF.